These 14 T cell receptor beta chains came from one sample sequenced in a study of blood T cell dynamics during melanoma immunotherapy. This table comes from immunoSEQ multiplex PCR, and its TCRdb copy is limited to in-frame clones, with some not included. The sample has some 16,000 clones, 94% seen once. Time point of the sample: week 3, after first cycle of checkpoint inhibitor. The sequenced sample was effector memory CD8+ T cells from blood, obtained from a patient treated with checkpoint blockade. Receptor source: a human donor with melanoma.

Regarding this clone: One end of the junction varies from germline; a read error may be responsible. This chain uses TRBV7-7 with TRBJ1-1; 7 bases map to TRBD1. Germline assignment: CDR1 SSHAT and CDR2 FNYEAQ (reference sequence). CDR3 length: 15 amino acids. Written as DNA, the CDR3 is TGTGCTAGCACCCCGTGGGACAGCTTGAACACTGAAGCTTTCTTT. This translates into CASTPWDSLNTEAFF.

The chain uses TRBV11-1 and TRBJ2-1; D uncertain. The CDR3 is 13 amino acids. The germline gives CDR1 SGHAT, CDR2 FQDESV (reference sequence). Trimming took off 10 bases at V and 7 bases at J, with 17 bases between the two ends. The CDR3 bases are TGTGCCACGACGAAACGAGGTCCGAATGAGCAGTTCTTC. It is translated as CATTKRGPNEQFF.

DNA for the CDR3: TGTGCCAGCAGCTTACCCAGGGGACACTTATCCTACGAGCAGTACTTC. Protein sequence: CASSLPRGHLSYEQYF. The chain links TRBV7-9 to TRBJ2-7; TRBD1 is a possible D gene (6 bases). The CDR3 is made up of 16 amino acids. V was pared by 2 bases and J by 1 base, with 15 bases between. Germline CDR1 and CDR2: SEHNR and FQNEAQ (reference sequence). The full variable domain, in which reference TRBV7-9 and TRBJ2-7 provide the parts outside the CDR3, is DTGVSQNPRHKITKRGQNVTFRCDPISEHNRLYWYRQTLGQGPEFLTYFQNEAQLEKSRLLSDRFSAERPKGSFSTLEIQRTEQGDSAMYLCASSLPRGHLSYEQYFGPGTRLTVT.

The CDR3 sequence is CASSSPFEQFF. CDR3 coding DNA: TGTGCCAGCAGCTCCCCCTTTGAGCAGTTCTTC. The chain carries TRBV7-8 and TRBJ2-1; D is unresolved. The CDR3 has 11 amino acids. Germline assignment: CDR1 SGHVS and CDR2 FQNEAQ. The ends were cut back, 4 bases at V and 9 bases at J, with 7 bases in the middle.

This chain links TRBV5-3 with TRBJ2-5; D gene ambiguous. TRBV5-3 is identified as an open reading frame with a role that is uncertain. V was clipped by 4 bases and J by 11 bases, with 12 bases between them. The CDR3 has 11 amino acids. The CDR3 DNA sequence: TGTGCCAGAAGCACCGGTCTTGAGCAGTACTTC. Protein sequence: CARSTGLEQYF.

This rearrangement joins TRBV28 to TRBJ1-5; perhaps TRBD1 as D (5 bases). Per the germline V gene, CDR1 is MDHEN and CDR2 is SYDVKM. V lost 7 bases to trimming and J lost 0 bases, with 10 bases between them. The CDR3 contains 14 residues. The DNA for the CDR3 is TGTGCCAGCAACCAGGGATATAGCAATCAGCCCCAGCATTTT. Residues: CASNQGYSNQPQHF.

J is TRBJ2-1 and V is TRBV7-3; D is undetermined. This CDR3 is built from 13 residues. Deletions cut 0 bases from V and 6 bases from J, with 6 bases between. Germline CDR1 reads SGHTA; CDR2 reads FQGTGA. In DNA, the CDR3 is TGTGCCAGCAGCTTAACAGGCAGCAATGAGCAGTTCTTC. It is translated as CASSLTGSNEQFF.

This chain joins TRBV7-8 and TRBJ1-1; TRBD1 matches 8 bases. After removal of 5 bases from V and 2 bases from J, the junction contained 10 bases not matched to a gene. Germline V lookup: CDR1 SGHVS, CDR2 FQNEAQ. The CDR3 sequence is 16 residues long. The CDR3 nucleotides are TGTGCCAGCAGCAACAGCAAACAGGGGGAAAACACTGAAGCTTTCTTT. Protein sequence: CASSNSKQGENTEAFF.

V usage is TRBV27 and J usage is TRBJ1-3; D not resolved. V lost 0 bases and J lost 4, with 10 bases in between. CDR3 length: 15 amino acids. The germline V gene has CDR1 MNHEY and CDR2 SMNVEV (reference sequence). CDR3 in amino acids: CASSLSEGDGNTIYF. The CDR3 nucleotides are TGTGCCAGCAGTTTATCAGAGGGAGACGGAAACACCATATATTTT.

The V gene is TRBV5-1, the J gene TRBJ1-2; no clear D gene. CDR3 size: 15 residues. The V gene lost 0 bases and the J gene lost 8 bases, with 17 bases spanning the gap. CDR1 and CDR2 from the germline V gene are SGHRS and YFSETQ. The DNA for the CDR3 is TGCGCCAGCAGCTTGGCCGTGGGAAAGTCGTACGGCTACACCTTC. This gives the protein CASSLAVGKSYGYTF.

The chain joins TRBV5-3 to TRBJ1-1, with 9 nucleotides matching TRBD1. TRBV5-3 is marked as an open reading frame, function uncertain. The junction had 10 bases not matched to a gene; V was cut back by 4 bases and J by 3 bases. The CDR3 consists of 16 residues. The CDR3 DNA sequence: TGTGCCAGAAGCCACGGGACAGGGATTGGAGACACTGAAGCTTTCTTT. This translates into CARSHGTGIGDTEAFF.

The rearrangement joins TRBV9 to TRBJ1-4, with 9 positions matching TRBD1. Germline-derived CDR1 and CDR2 are SGDLS and YYNGEE. Germline trimming cut 0 bases from V and 12 bases from J; bases unmatched to any gene: 6. This CDR3 has 14 residues. The CDR3 bases are TGTGCCAGCAGCGTAGAGGGACAGGGTGTAGAACTGTTTTTT. Its protein product is CASSVEGQGVELFF.

This chain joins TRBV27 and TRBJ2-5, with 7 nucleotides matching TRBD1. The J call could be wrong; TRBJ2-7 is a better fit for the DNA end. The CDR3 extends over 13 amino acids. Per the germline V gene, CDR1 is MNHEY and CDR2 is SMNVEV (reference sequence). CDR3 coding DNA: TGTGCCAGCAGTCCGACAGGGTACTACGAGCAGTACTTC. Translation: CASSPTGYYEQYF.

This sequence joins TRBV27 and TRBJ1-5, with a possible D match to TRBD1 (6 bases). The germline V and J ends were trimmed by 2 bases and 7 bases, with 15 bases remaining between them. The length of the CDR3 is 15 residues. The germline V gene has CDR1 MNHEY and CDR2 SMNVEV (reference sequence). The CDR3 spells CASSLRTGPLQPQHF. The CDR3 coding sequence is TGTGCCAGCAGTTTACGTACAGGGCCACTCCAGCCCCAGCATTTT.